One sample yielded the 9 T cell receptor beta chains listed below, sequenced in a study of T cells in Graves' hyperthyroidism and ophthalmopathy. Authors of the study amplified TCR beta CDR3 regions from RNA transcripts. TCR CDR3 regions were first amplified by RT-PCR with HTBI primers. TCRdb recomputed calls from the multiplex PCR reads with MiXCR, one row per CDR3 protein. This table has over 700,000 distinct CDR3 sequences, 18% appearing once. Specimen: blood. Receptor source: a woman aged 45 to 65 with Graves' hyperthyroidism that later progressed to Graves' ophthalmopathy.

V usage is TRBV30 and J usage is TRBJ2-3, with D uncertain. The CDR3 spans 11 residues. Germline CDR1 GTSNPN, CDR2 SVGIG (reference sequence). V was trimmed by 8 bases and J by 2 bases, leaving 8 bases between them. The CDR3 reads CAVQTTDTQYF. The CDR3, as DNA: TGTGCCGTACAGACCACAGATACGCAGTATTTT.

As DNA, the CDR3 is TGTGCCAGTAGTATAGCTGACAGTTCCTACGAGCAGTACTTC. Translation gives CASSIADSSYEQYF. The chain uses TRBV19 and TRBJ2-7; D is possibly TRBD1 (5 bases). Germline V CDR1 and CDR2: LNHDA, SQIVND (reference sequence). Trimming removed 1 base at V and 1 base at J, with 8 bases between. CDR3 length equals 14 residues.

This clonotype was counted only a few times. This sequence joins TRBV5-6 and TRBJ1-6; no reliable D call. V shed 1 base and J shed 8 bases, with 4 bases lying between them. The germline CDR1 and CDR2 sequences are SGHDT and YYEEEE. This CDR3 is 12 amino acids long. The CDR3 DNA reads TGTGCCAGCAGCTTGTGGGATTCACCCCTCCACTTT. Translating it yields CASSLWDSPLHF.

This clonotype was seen repeatedly, ten times or more. J is TRBJ1-1 and V is TRBV5-1; the D is unclear. This CDR3 region has 15 residues. CDR1 SGHRS and CDR2 YFSETQ come from the germline V gene. V was clipped by 0 bases and J by 0 bases, with 9 bases between them. CDR3 in DNA: TGCGCCAGCAGCTTGGGAGTAGCGGTGAACACTGAAGCTTTCTTT. Translated, it gives CASSLGVAVNTEAFF.

This clonotype was detected only a few times. The chain recombines TRBV10-3 with TRBJ1-5, with 7 bases identical to TRBD1. V shed 6 bases, J shed 3 bases, and the junction held 5 bases outside the gene matches. The CDR3 length is 14 residues. The germline gives CDR1 ENHRY, CDR2 SYGVKD. In DNA, the CDR3 is TGTGCCATCAGCCTGGGACAGTCCAATCAGCCCCAGCATTTT. Its protein product is CAISLGQSNQPQHF.

The CDR3 region has the DNA TGTGCCAGCAGCTCGACCCAATACCTAGCGGGGGGGCGCTTCAATGAGCAGTTCTTC. Amino acids: CASSSTQYLAGGRFNEQFF. The gene calls are TRBV7-8 and TRBJ2-1; 12 positions agree with TRBD2. V dropped 4 bases and J dropped 6; count of bases not matched to a gene: 16. CDR1 and CDR2 from the germline V gene are SGHVS and FQNEAQ. The CDR3 totals 19 residues.

This clonotype has only a few counts. The rearrangement links TRBV14 to TRBJ2-1; 7 bases map to TRBD1. The CDR3 covers 14 residues. CDR1 is SGHDN, CDR2 FVKESK, per germline. Unmatched junction bases numbered 4, after V lost 4 bases and J lost 4 bases. CDR3 protein: CASSLFRGYNEQFF. The CDR3, as DNA: TGTGCCAGCAGCCTCTTCAGGGGGTACAATGAGCAGTTCTTC.

The chain joins TRBV12-3 or TRBV12-4 to TRBJ1-2; D not resolved. The CDR3 contains 12 residues. Trimming removed 1 base at V and 8 bases at J, with 8 bases between. The CDR3 loop is CASSLVQEGYTF. The CDR3 nucleotides are TGTGCCAGCAGTTTAGTTCAGGAAGGCTACACCTTC.

The V call is TRBV2, the J call TRBJ1-3; possible D gene TRBD1, 5 bases. Germline CDR1 and CDR2: SNHLY and FYNNEI. Trimming left V 3 bases short and J 0 bases short, with 12 bases between. This CDR3 comprises 16 residues. The CDR3 DNA reads TGTGCCAGCAGTGAGGGGGGAGGTCCCTCTGGAAACACCATATATTTT. Translated: CASSEGGGPSGNTIYF.